These 30 T cell receptor beta chains came from one sample sequenced in a study of T cell responses to AZD1222 COVID-19 vaccine. Measured with immunoSEQ multiplex PCR; TCRdb has only the in-frame clones, and not every one. The profile shows over 150,000 clones, roughly 91% of them singletons. The source material was peripheral blood, sampled 28 days after the second dose of the MenACWY control vaccine. Receptors were obtained from an adult who received the MenACWY meningococcal vaccine as a control.

The chain recombines TRBV28 with TRBJ1-3; 9 nucleotides match TRBD1. CDR1 is MDHEN, CDR2 SYDVKM, per germline. With V trimmed by 3 bases and J by 3 bases, 6 bases remained unmatched. CDR3 length: 16 amino acids. CDR3 nucleotide sequence: TGTGCCAGCAGTTTGACACAGGGGGCGGGTGGAAACACCATATATTTT. Amino acids: CASSLTQGAGGNTIYF.

Only one count was recorded for this clone. The chain is built from TRBV19 and TRBJ1-1, with 7 positions matching TRBD1. This CDR3 is 15 amino acids long. The V and J ends lost 4 bases and 1 base, in that order; junction bases with no gene match: 6. CDR1 and CDR2 (germline): LNHDA, SQIVND (reference sequence). The CDR3 protein is CASSSPGQKNTEAFF. In DNA, the CDR3 is TGTGCCAGTAGTAGTCCGGGACAGAAGAACACTGAAGCTTTCTTT.

This chain uses TRBV29-1 with TRBJ1-1; D uncertain. Trimming took 7 bases from V and 1 from J, leaving 13 bases between them. Germline V gene data show CDR1 as SQVTM and CDR2 as ANQGSEA. The CDR3 sequence is 13 residues long. CDR3 in DNA: TGCAGCGGAGTAACCCTAGCGAACACTGAAGCTTTCTTT. It codes for CSGVTLANTEAFF. The whole variable domain, remainder taken from reference TRBV29-1 and TRBJ1-1, is SAVISQKPSRDICQRGTSLTIQCQVDSQVTMMFWYRQQPGQSLTLIATANQGSEATYESGFVIDKFPISRPNLTFSTLTVSNMSPEDSSIYLCSGVTLANTEAFFGQGTRLTVV.

The genes are TRBV19 and TRBJ2-6; unclear D gene. Germline CDR1 is LNHDA and CDR2 is SQIVND (reference sequence). V was trimmed by 4 bases and J by 1 base, leaving 8 bases between them. CDR3 size: 15 residues. CDR3 sequence reads: CASSRHSSGANVLTF. The CDR3 bases are TGTGCCAGTAGTAGACACAGTTCTGGGGCCAACGTCCTGACTTTC.

This chain uses TRBV19 with TRBJ1-2; possibly TRBD1 for D (5 bases). V shed 5 bases and J shed 7 bases, with 14 bases lying between them. CDR3 length equals 13 residues. Per germline, CDR1 LNHDA and CDR2 SQIVND (reference sequence). CDR3 sequence reads: CASSGAGVRGYTF. As DNA, the CDR3 is TGTGCCAGTAGTGGGGCCGGGGTCCGTGGCTACACCTTC.

CDR3 amino acids: CAISEGSGGPNEQFF. The DNA for the CDR3 is TGTGCCATCAGTGAGGGTAGCGGGGGGCCCAATGAGCAGTTCTTC. The chain recombines TRBV10-3 with TRBJ2-1; 10 bases are shared with TRBD2. The germline CDR1 and CDR2 sequences are ENHRY and SYGVKD. This CDR3 contains 15 residues. V shed 2 bases and J 6 bases; nucleotides not matched to a gene: 4.

CDR3 protein: CASTLAAYNEQFF. The CDR3 DNA is TGTGCCAGTACACTAGCGGCCTACAATGAGCAGTTCTTC. V is TRBV7-9 and J is TRBJ2-1, with 8 bases matching TRBD2. V trimming: 9 bases; J trimming: 2 bases; junction bases outside the gene matches: 3. The CDR3 is 13 residues long. Germline V CDR1 and CDR2: SEHNR, FQNEAQ (reference sequence).

CDR3 amino acids: CASGPLMNTEAFF. DNA of the CDR3: TGTGCCAGCGGTCCCCTTATGAACACTGAAGCTTTCTTT. V gene TRBV4-2 combines with J gene TRBJ1-1; D gene ambiguous. This CDR3 is 13 amino acids long. Germline V gene lookup returns CDR1 LGHNA and CDR2 YNFKEQ. V lost 8 bases, J lost 0 bases, and 10 bases lay in between.

This chain connects TRBV6-5 to TRBJ1-2; 9 positions match TRBD1. Per germline, CDR1 MNHEY and CDR2 SVGAGI. The CDR3 has 13 amino acids. J lost 9 bases, V lost 2 bases, and 4 bases had no gene match. CDR3 residues: CASSYPGTGRYTF. The CDR3 nucleotides read TGTGCCAGCAGTTACCCCGGGACAGGGCGCTACACCTTC.

The rearrangement joins TRBV2 to TRBJ2-5; no clear D. This CDR3 is 14 amino acids long. Germline V gene sequence: CDR1 SNHLY, CDR2 FYNNEI. Trimming cost V 3 bases and J 2 bases, with 10 bases left between them. The CDR3 loop reads CASSEEWGQETQYF. In nucleotides, the CDR3 is TGTGCCAGCAGTGAGGAGTGGGGACAAGAGACCCAGTACTTC.

There are a few counts of this clone. The chain links TRBV6-2 or TRBV6-3 to TRBJ2-1, with 10 bases identical to TRBD2. Germline lookup yields CDR1 MNHEY and CDR2 SVGEGT. V shed 3 bases and J 5 bases; nucleotides not matched to a gene: 7. This CDR3 region has 16 residues. DNA of the CDR3: TGTGCCAGCAGTTATTCTAGCGGGGGACCGCACAATGAGCAGTTCTTC. Translating it yields CASSYSSGGPHNEQFF.

CDR3 bases: TGTGCCAGCAGTCGAGGGGGTAGCACTGAAGCTTTCTTT. This sequence encodes CASSRGGSTEAFF. This sequence joins TRBV6-5 and TRBJ1-1, with D possibly TRBD1 on 6 matching bases. The germline V and J ends were trimmed by 5 bases and 4 bases, with 11 bases remaining between them. The CDR3 sequence is 13 residues long. CDR1 is MNHEY, CDR2 SVGAGI, per germline.

The chain uses TRBV19 and TRBJ1-2; D unresolved. V was shortened by 5 bases and J by 4 bases, with 11 bases between the two germline ends. The CDR3 has 13 amino acids. Germline V gene data show CDR1 as LNHDA and CDR2 as SQIVND (reference sequence). CDR3: CASSFQASYGYTF. The CDR3 bases are TGTGCCAGTAGTTTTCAGGCTTCCTATGGCTACACCTTC.

J is TRBJ1-1 and V is TRBV10-3; the D is unclear. CDR1 is ENHRY and CDR2 is SYGVKD in the germline V gene. CDR3 length: 11 residues. Trimming shortened V by 8 bases and J by 2 bases, and 6 bases separated the two germline ends. As DNA, the CDR3 is TGTGCCATCTGGGTCAACACTGAAGCTTTCTTT. Translation: CAIWVNTEAFF.

This chain joins TRBV3-1 (or the pseudogene TRBV3-2) and TRBJ1-2; D is perhaps TRBD1 (5 bases). Germline CDR1 LGHDT, CDR2 YNNKEL (reference sequence). The CDR3 loop spans 13 amino acids. V was clipped by 6 bases and J by 1 base, with 9 bases between them. The CDR3 spells CASSRGGNYGYTF. The CDR3 DNA reads TGTGCCAGCAGTCGTGGGGGTAACTATGGCTACACCTTC.

The chain employs TRBV27 and TRBJ1-1; a possible D gene is TRBD1 (5 bases). This CDR3 region has 15 residues. Trimming left V 5 bases short and J 0 bases short, with 13 bases between. The V gene's germline CDR1 is MNHEY and CDR2 SMNVEV (reference sequence). In nucleotides, the CDR3 is TGTGCCAGCAGTCGAGGGACGTTTATGAACACTGAAGCTTTCTTT. Translating it yields CASSRGTFMNTEAFF.

The J gene is TRBJ1-5, the V gene TRBV28; TRBD1 aligns across 8 bases. Germline V gene lookup returns CDR1 MDHEN and CDR2 SYDVKM. This CDR3 is 15 amino acids long. V lost 3 bases and J lost 2; bases outside the gene matches: 3. The CDR3 coding sequence is TGTGCCAGCAGTTTCTCAGGGGGCGGCAATCAGCCCCAGCATTTT. Protein product: CASSFSGGGNQPQHF. The full variable domain, rest sourced from reference TRBV28 and TRBJ1-5, is DVKVTQSSRYLVKRTGEKVFLECVQDMDHENMFWYRQDPGLGLRLIYFSYDVKMKEKGDIPEGYSVSREKKERFSLILESASTNQTSMYLCASSFSGGGNQPQHFGDGTRLSIL.

The rearrangement uses TRBV6-5 and TRBJ2-5; the D gene is possibly TRBD1 (5 bases). Germline-derived CDR1 and CDR2 are MNHEY and SVGAGI. Trimming shortened V by 6 bases and J by 2 bases, and 10 bases separated the two germline ends. The CDR3 covers 13 residues. CDR3 residues: CASRRQGQETQYF. The CDR3 nucleotides read TGTGCCAGCAGGAGGCAGGGACAAGAGACCCAGTACTTC.

CDR3 DNA: TGTGCCAGCAGTTTCGGGACCTGGGAAAAACTGTTTTTT. As protein: CASSFGTWEKLFF. V and J are TRBV12-3 or TRBV12-4 and TRBJ1-4; D may be TRBD1 (5 bases). The CDR3 loop spans 13 amino acids. Trimming cost V 3 bases and J 8 bases, with 10 bases left between them.

This clone was picked up a small number of times. The J gene is TRBJ1-3, the V gene TRBV6-5, with D possibly TRBD1 on 5 matching bases. Trimming stripped 6 bases from V and 2 bases from J, with 8 bases between. The CDR3 is 13 amino acids. Germline-derived CDR1 and CDR2 are MNHEY and SVGAGI. CDR3 nucleotide sequence: TGTGCCAGCAGCATCAGGGCTGGAAACACCATATATTTT. Translated, it gives CASSIRAGNTIYF.

J is TRBJ2-5 and V is TRBV7-2; D is possibly TRBD2 (7 bases). There are 14 residues in the CDR3. Trimming shortened V by 1 base and J by 4 bases, and 10 bases separated the two germline ends. Looked up from germline, CDR1 is SGHTA and CDR2 is FQGNSA. The CDR3 region is CASSLGRGAETQYF. In DNA form, the CDR3 reads TGTGCCAGCAGCTTAGGTCGGGGGGCAGAGACCCAGTACTTC.

The rearrangement joins TRBV24-1 to TRBJ1-3; TRBD1 is a possible D gene (6 bases). Trimming removed 10 bases at V and 2 bases at J, with 11 bases between. The CDR3 is made up of 13 amino acids. Per germline, CDR1 KGHDR and CDR2 SFDVKD. The chain's CDR3 is CATSGGPGNTIYF. The CDR3 nucleotides are TGTGCCACTTCCGGGGGCCCTGGAAACACCATATATTTT.

V and J are TRBV6-6 and TRBJ1-2; 7 nucleotides agree with TRBD1. From germline, CDR1 is MNHNY and CDR2 SVGAGI (reference sequence). Germline trimming cut 5 bases from V and 4 bases from J; bases unmatched to any gene: 4. This CDR3 comprises 13 residues. The DNA of the CDR3 is TGTGCCAGCAGTCGGAGGGGGCCCTATGGCTACACCTTC. Protein sequence: CASSRRGPYGYTF.

This clone was counted between two and nine times. This chain uses TRBV7-2 with TRBJ2-2; 7 nucleotides match TRBD1. V gave up 11 bases and J gave up 5 bases; unmatched junction bases: 17. Germline CDR1 SGHTA, CDR2 FQGNSA. CDR3 size: 16 residues. CDR3: CAATGIRGISTGELFF. CDR3 coding DNA: TGTGCCGCGACAGGGATTAGGGGCATATCGACCGGGGAGCTGTTTTTT.

The rearrangement joins TRBV19 to TRBJ1-2; D ambiguous. CDR3 length equals 13 residues. CDR1 is LNHDA, CDR2 SQIVND, per germline (reference sequence). Trimming cost V 4 bases and J 3 bases, with 9 bases left between them. This CDR3 is CASSKQDDYGYTF. The CDR3 DNA reads as TGTGCCAGTAGTAAGCAGGACGACTATGGCTACACCTTC.

The chain is built from TRBV28 and TRBJ1-1; D is unresolved. The CDR3 extends over 12 amino acids. Trimming pared 3 bases from V and 5 bases from J, leaving 7 bases between. The germline gives CDR1 MDHEN, CDR2 SYDVKM. CDR3 sequence (DNA): TGTGCCAGCAGTTTTCGGAGGACTGAAGCTTTCTTT. Encoded protein: CASSFRRTEAFF.

The J gene is TRBJ2-6, the V gene TRBV19, with a possible D match to TRBD1 (6 bases). Germline assignment: CDR1 LNHDA and CDR2 SQIVND (reference sequence). The V end lost 3 bases, the J end lost 0 bases, and 6 bases lay between the germline ends. The CDR3 loop spans 15 amino acids. CDR3 protein: CASSIRGSGANVLTF. The DNA of the CDR3 is TGTGCCAGTAGTATCAGGGGCTCTGGGGCCAACGTCCTGACTTTC.

The J gene is TRBJ1-2, the V gene TRBV30, with a possible D match to TRBD1 (5 bases). This CDR3 spans 13 amino acids. The germline gives CDR1 GTSNPN, CDR2 SVGIG (reference sequence). V was trimmed by 6 bases and J by 4 bases, leaving 15 bases between them. The CDR3 here is CACPRGLGYGYTF. The CDR3 DNA follows: TGTGCCTGCCCCCGGGGCCTTGGCTATGGCTACACCTTC.

This rearrangement joins TRBV27 to TRBJ1-6; 10 bases align to TRBD1. CDR1 MNHEY and CDR2 SMNVEV come from the germline V gene (reference sequence). The CDR3 consists of 18 residues. J lost 8 bases, V lost 4 bases, and 14 bases had no gene match. The CDR3 loop is CASSSPARSGTGDSPLHF. In nucleotides, the CDR3 is TGTGCCAGCAGTTCACCTGCCCGTTCAGGGACAGGGGATTCACCCCTCCACTTT.

The rearrangement joins TRBV24-1 to TRBJ1-5; D might be TRBD1 (6 bases). Germline CDR1 KGHDR, CDR2 SFDVKD. Deletions cut 5 bases from V and 2 bases from J, with 15 bases between. This CDR3 is built from 16 residues. For the CDR3, the DNA is TGTGCCACCAGTGCCAGCTGGGGGGGCGGCAATCAGCCCCAGCATTTT. Translated: CATSASWGGGNQPQHF.